The 20 T cell receptor beta chains presented below share a single source sample, sequenced in a study of shared clonotypes between healthy human individuals (TCRdb year 2020). Receptors were amplified or captured by the immunoSEQ multiplex PCR assay. TCRdb mirrors the immuneACCESS table, restricted to in-frame sequences. Some clones are absent from its copies; in checked studies, under half trace to an unresolved V gene, and the reason for the others is unknown. The sample table shows more than 2,000,000 clones, and around 94% are seen once. Over 0.12% of the sample rests with the top ten. The sample comprised naive CD4+ T cells sorted from blood. According to the study, the label for this sample's cell subset or site signals: CD45RA+ positively selected. The receptors derive from a young man in good health.

The rearrangement uses TRBV14 and TRBJ1-4; the D is unclear. Trimming took 4 bases from V and 3 from J, leaving 12 bases between them. This CDR3 contains 15 residues. Germline CDR1 is SGHDN and CDR2 is FVKESK. Here the CDR3 DNA reads TGTGCCAGCAGCCCAGCCAATGGGCCTAATGAAAAACTGTTTTTT. It codes for CASSPANGPNEKLFF.

The rearrangement uses TRBV11-2 and TRBJ2-3; perhaps TRBD2 as D (5 bases). Deletions cut 0 bases from V and 11 bases from J, with 12 bases between. The CDR3 sequence is 13 residues long. Germline-derived CDR1 and CDR2 are SGHAT and FQNNGV. Here the CDR3 DNA reads TGTGCCAGCAGCTTAGACCGCACCGGGGAGCAGTATTTT. Its translation: CASSLDRTGEQYF.

The rearrangement links TRBV18 to TRBJ2-2, with unresolved D. CDR3 length equals 14 residues. The V and J ends lost 3 bases and 4 bases respectively, with 9 bases between them. Per the germline V gene, CDR1 is KGHSH and CDR2 is LQKENI. CDR3 sequence reads: CASSPKETTGELFF. CDR3 in DNA: TGTGCCAGCTCACCGAAGGAAACCACCGGGGAGCTGTTTTTT.

V and J are TRBV30 and TRBJ2-5; possibly TRBD1 or TRBD2 for D (5 bases each). The better agreement between TRBJ2-7 and the DNA end casts doubt on the J call. CDR1 and CDR2 from the germline V gene are GTSNPN and SVGIG (reference sequence). The CDR3 has 13 residues. CDR3 sequence reads: CAWSVGTAYEQYF. The CDR3 DNA follows: TGTGCCTGGAGTGTAGGGACGGCCTACGAGCAGTACTTC.

Comments on this clone: Other DNA sequences in the same sample also yield this CDR3. The chain has TRBV6-6 and TRBJ1-6, with D tentatively TRBD1 (5 bases). Trimming left V 6 bases short and J 6 bases short, with 6 bases between. CDR1 MNHNY and CDR2 SVGAGI come from the germline V gene (reference sequence). The length of the CDR3 is 12 residues. The CDR3 region has the DNA TGTGCCAGCAGGCAGGGTAATTCACCCCTCCACTTT. Translated, it gives CASRQGNSPLHF.

The chain couples TRBV5-5 to TRBJ2-3, with a weak D call TRBD1 (5 bases). In germline, CDR1 is SGHKS, CDR2 YYEKEE (reference sequence). CDR3 length: 14 amino acids. V was cut by 6 bases and J by 0 bases, with 11 bases left in between. The CDR3 region is CASTTDTSTDTQYF. CDR3 bases: TGTGCCAGCACGACAGATACTAGCACAGATACGCAGTATTTT.

The V and J genes are TRBV5-6 and TRBJ1-4; a weak D match, TRBD1 (6 bases). Trimming pared 0 bases from V and 6 bases from J, leaving 9 bases between. The germline CDR1 and CDR2 sequences are SGHDT and YYEEEE. The CDR3 consists of 14 residues. CDR3 loop: CASSLAPGDEKLFF. The CDR3, as DNA: TGTGCCAGCAGCTTGGCCCCAGGGGATGAAAAACTGTTTTTT. The full variable domain, its missing parts supplied by reference TRBV5-6 and TRBJ1-4, is DAGVTQSPTHLIKTRGQQVTLRCSPKSGHDTVSWYQQALGQGPQFIFQYYEEEERQRGNFPDRFSGHQFPNYSSELNVNALLLGDSALYLCASSLAPGDEKLFFGSGTQLSVL.

Worth noting for this clone: The same CDR3 also results from other DNA sequences found in this sample. The chain employs TRBV7-9 and TRBJ1-4; D is unresolved. This CDR3 has 13 residues. Germline V gene sequence: CDR1 SEHNR, CDR2 FQNEAQ (reference sequence). With 1 base removed from V and 4 bases from J, the gap between germline ends came to 4 bases. In DNA form, the CDR3 reads TGTGCCAGCAGCTTAGACCTTAATGAAAAACTGTTTTTT. Translation gives CASSLDLNEKLFF.

The chain carries TRBV5-4 and TRBJ2-7; tentatively, D is TRBD1 or TRBD2 (6 bases each). This CDR3 is built from 15 residues. Per the germline V gene, CDR1 is SGHNT and CDR2 is YYREEE (reference sequence). V was clipped by 0 bases and J by 5 bases, with 15 bases between them. The CDR3 DNA is TGTGCCAGCAGCTTGGGGGGGGCAAGAAGGGACGAGCAGTACTTC. This sequence encodes CASSLGGARRDEQYF.

In the case of this clone: Other DNA sequences in the sample encode the same CDR3. This chain joins TRBV11-2 and TRBJ2-7; D unclear. Trimming removed 5 bases from V and 1 base from J, with 3 bases in between. Germline-derived CDR1 and CDR2 are SGHAT and FQNNGV. CDR3 length equals 11 residues. CDR3: CASSRSYEQYF. Written as DNA, the CDR3 is TGTGCCAGCAGCAGATCCTACGAGCAGTACTTC.

The chain uses TRBV27 and TRBJ2-7; 7 bases line up with TRBD1. V gave up 5 bases and J gave up 3 bases; unmatched junction bases: 4. Germline V gene data show CDR1 as MNHEY and CDR2 as SMNVEV (reference sequence). This CDR3 is built from 13 residues. Written as DNA, the CDR3 is TGTGCCAGCAGTGAGGGACAGTTCTACGAGCAGTACTTC. Its translation: CASSEGQFYEQYF.

The chain recombines TRBV28 with TRBJ2-5, with 9 bases matching TRBD2. J lost 1 base, V lost 5 bases, and 5 bases had no gene match. The CDR3 covers 15 residues. Germline values: CDR1 MDHEN, CDR2 SYDVKM. The CDR3 spells CASSPGLAFQETQYF. The CDR3 bases are TGTGCCAGCAGTCCAGGACTAGCGTTCCAAGAGACCCAGTACTTC.

V and J are TRBV7-9 and TRBJ2-7, with 7 bases that match TRBD1. Unmatched junction bases numbered 9, after V lost 5 bases and J lost 5 bases. The CDR3 is 14 residues long. Germline CDR1 SEHNR, CDR2 FQNEAQ (reference sequence). CDR3 DNA: TGTGCCAGCAGCGATGACAGGGTCCTGCACGAGCAGTACTTC. Protein sequence: CASSDDRVLHEQYF.

The V gene is TRBV6-5, the J gene TRBJ1-2, with 8 bases matching TRBD1. The CDR3 contains 14 residues. Germline V gives CDR1 MNHEY, CDR2 SVGAGI. Trimming took 6 bases from V and 7 from J; bases not matched to a gene: 10. The CDR3 coding sequence is TGTGCCAGCAGCCGACAGGGGAATCGGAGTGGCTACACCTTC. It translates to CASSRQGNRSGYTF.

The chain combines TRBV7-8 with TRBJ2-7; 8 positions agree with TRBD2. The germline gives CDR1 SGHVS, CDR2 FQNEAQ. Trimming removed 5 bases from V and 3 bases from J; junction bases left unmatched: 3. The CDR3 extends over 13 amino acids. CDR3 protein: CASSHREGYEQYF. CDR3 coding DNA: TGTGCCAGCAGCCATCGGGAGGGCTACGAGCAGTACTTC.

The gene calls are TRBV7-2 and TRBJ2-7; the D is unclear. CDR1 SGHTA and CDR2 FQGNSA come from the germline V gene. The CDR3 is made up of 15 amino acids. V was trimmed by 1 base and J by 4 bases, leaving 14 bases between them. In DNA, the CDR3 is TGTGCCAGCAGCTTAGAACGCCTGAATTCTTACGAGCAGTACTTC. Protein sequence: CASSLERLNSYEQYF.

V usage is TRBV18 and J usage is TRBJ1-1, with D unclear. The V end lost 3 bases, the J end lost 2 bases, and 16 bases lay between the germline ends. The germline gives CDR1 KGHSH, CDR2 LQKENI. This CDR3 region has 16 residues. For the CDR3, the DNA is TGTGCCAGCTCACCTCAGCAAACGCTAAACAACACTGAAGCTTTCTTT. Protein sequence: CASSPQQTLNNTEAFF.

The V call is TRBV5-4, the J call TRBJ2-7, with D perhaps matching TRBD2 (6 bases). CDR3 length: 14 residues. CDR1 is SGHNT and CDR2 is YYREEE in the germline V gene (reference sequence). The ends were cut back, 1 base at V and 2 bases at J, with 10 bases in the middle. The CDR3 here is CASSLTEGPYEQYF. Written as DNA, the CDR3 is TGTGCCAGCAGCTTGACGGAGGGGCCCTACGAGCAGTACTTC.

The rearrangement uses TRBV25-1 and TRBJ1-6, with 9 positions matching TRBD1. Germline values: CDR1 MGHDK, CDR2 SYGVNS. The ends lost 8 bases at V and 1 base at J; junction bases unmatched: 6. This CDR3 region has 16 residues. CDR3: CASSSTGGSYNSPLHF. DNA for the CDR3: TGTGCCAGCTCCTCGACAGGGGGTTCCTATAATTCACCCCTCCACTTT. The variable domain in full, completed from reference TRBV25-1 and TRBJ1-6, reads EADIYQTPRYLVIGTGKKITLECSQTMGHDKMYWYQQDPGMELHLIHYSYGVNSTEKGDLSSESTVSRIRTEHFPLTLESARPSHTSQYLCASSSTGGSYNSPLHFGNGTRLTVT.

This clone was detected only once. The rearrangement links TRBV7-3 to TRBJ2-3; D is ambiguous. Germline V gene sequence: CDR1 SGHTA, CDR2 FQGTGA. V was pared by 2 bases and J by 2 bases, with 8 bases between. CDR3 size: 14 residues. DNA of the CDR3: TGTGCCAGCAGCTTATACGGTAACACAGATACGCAGTATTTT. Protein product: CASSLYGNTDTQYF.